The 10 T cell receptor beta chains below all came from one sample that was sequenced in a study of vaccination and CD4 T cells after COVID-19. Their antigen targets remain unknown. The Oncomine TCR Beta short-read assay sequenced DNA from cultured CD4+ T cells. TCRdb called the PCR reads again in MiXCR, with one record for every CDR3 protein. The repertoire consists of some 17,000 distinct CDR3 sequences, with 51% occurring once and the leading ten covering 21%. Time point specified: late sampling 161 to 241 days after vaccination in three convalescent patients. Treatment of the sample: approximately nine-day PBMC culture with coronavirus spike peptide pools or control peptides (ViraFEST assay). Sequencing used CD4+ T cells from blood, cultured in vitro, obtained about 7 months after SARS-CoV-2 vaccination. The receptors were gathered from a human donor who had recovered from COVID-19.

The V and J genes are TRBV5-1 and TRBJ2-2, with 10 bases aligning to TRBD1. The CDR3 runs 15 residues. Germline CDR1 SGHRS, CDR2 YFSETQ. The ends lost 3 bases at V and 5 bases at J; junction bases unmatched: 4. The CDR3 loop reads CASSYGTGDTGELFF. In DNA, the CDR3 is TGCGCCAGCAGCTACGGGACAGGGGATACCGGGGAGCTGTTTTTT.

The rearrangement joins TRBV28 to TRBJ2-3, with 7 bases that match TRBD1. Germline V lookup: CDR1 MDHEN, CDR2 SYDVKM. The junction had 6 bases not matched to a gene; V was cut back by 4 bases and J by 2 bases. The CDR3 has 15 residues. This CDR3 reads CASSYRGRATDTQYF. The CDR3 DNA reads TGTGCCAGCAGTTACAGGGGTCGCGCCACAGATACGCAGTATTTT. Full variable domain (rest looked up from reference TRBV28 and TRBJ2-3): DVKVTQSSRYLVKRTGEKVFLECVQDMDHENMFWYRQDPGLGLRLIYFSYDVKMKEKGDIPEGYSVSREKKERFSLILESASTNQTSMYLCASSYRGRATDTQYFGPGTRLTVL.

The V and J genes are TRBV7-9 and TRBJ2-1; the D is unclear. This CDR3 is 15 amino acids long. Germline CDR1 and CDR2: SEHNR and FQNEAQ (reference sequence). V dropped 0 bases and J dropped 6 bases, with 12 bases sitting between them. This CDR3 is CASSLAVAFGNEQFF. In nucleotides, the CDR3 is TGTGCCAGCAGCTTAGCTGTCGCTTTTGGCAATGAGCAGTTCTTC.

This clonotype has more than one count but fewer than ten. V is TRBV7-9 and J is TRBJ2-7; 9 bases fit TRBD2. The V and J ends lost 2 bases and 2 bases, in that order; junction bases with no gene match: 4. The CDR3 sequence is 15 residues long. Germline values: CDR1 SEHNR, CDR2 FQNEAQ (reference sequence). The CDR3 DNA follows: TGTGCCAGCAGCTTACTGGGACTAGCTGCCTACGAGCAGTACTTC. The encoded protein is CASSLLGLAAYEQYF.

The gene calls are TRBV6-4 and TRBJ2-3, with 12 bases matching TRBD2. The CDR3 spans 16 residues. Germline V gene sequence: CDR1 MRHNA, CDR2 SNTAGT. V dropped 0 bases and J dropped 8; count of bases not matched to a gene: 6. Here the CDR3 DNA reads TGTGCCAGCAGTGACTCGTCTAGCGGGGGGGAAGTTACGCAGTATTTT. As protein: CASSDSSSGGEVTQYF.

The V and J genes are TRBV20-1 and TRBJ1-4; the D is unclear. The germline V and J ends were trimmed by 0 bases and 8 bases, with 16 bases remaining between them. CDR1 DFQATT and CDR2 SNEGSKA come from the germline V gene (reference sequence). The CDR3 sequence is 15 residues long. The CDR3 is CSARDWRGLEEKLFF. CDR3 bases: TGCAGTGCTAGAGATTGGAGAGGGTTGGAGGAAAAACTGTTTTTT.

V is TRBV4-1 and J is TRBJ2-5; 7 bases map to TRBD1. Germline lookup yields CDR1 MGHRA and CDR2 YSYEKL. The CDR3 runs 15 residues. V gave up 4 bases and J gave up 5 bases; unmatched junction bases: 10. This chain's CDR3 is CASSRQTQGSETQYF. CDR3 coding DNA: TGCGCCAGCAGCCGCCAAACACAGGGGAGCGAGACCCAGTACTTC.

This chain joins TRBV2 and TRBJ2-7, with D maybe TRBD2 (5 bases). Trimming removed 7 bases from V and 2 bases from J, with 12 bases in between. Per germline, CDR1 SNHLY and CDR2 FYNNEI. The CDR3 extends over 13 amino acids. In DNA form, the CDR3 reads TGTGCCAGCAAGAAGGGAGTCACCTACGAGCAGTACTTC. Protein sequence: CASKKGVTYEQYF. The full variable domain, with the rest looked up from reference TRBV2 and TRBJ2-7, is EPEVTQTPSHQVTQMGQEVILRCVPISNHLYFYWYRQILGQKVEFLVSFYNNEISEKSEIFDDQFSVERPDGSNFTLKIRSTKLEDSAMYFCASKKGVTYEQYFGPGTRLTVT.

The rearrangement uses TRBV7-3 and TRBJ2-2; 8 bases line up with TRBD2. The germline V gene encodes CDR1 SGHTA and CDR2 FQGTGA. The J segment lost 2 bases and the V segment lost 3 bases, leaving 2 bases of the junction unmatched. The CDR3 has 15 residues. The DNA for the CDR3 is TGTGCCAGCAGCTTCACTAGCGGAAACACCGGGGAGCTGTTTTTT. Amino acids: CASSFTSGNTGELFF.

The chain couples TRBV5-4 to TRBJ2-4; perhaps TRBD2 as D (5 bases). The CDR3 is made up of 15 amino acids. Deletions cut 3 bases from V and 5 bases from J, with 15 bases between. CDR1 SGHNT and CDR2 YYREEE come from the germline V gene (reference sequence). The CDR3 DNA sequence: TGTGCCAGCAGCTCCCGTGGGAGTCTCCAAAACATTCAGTACTTC. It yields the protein CASSSRGSLQNIQYF.